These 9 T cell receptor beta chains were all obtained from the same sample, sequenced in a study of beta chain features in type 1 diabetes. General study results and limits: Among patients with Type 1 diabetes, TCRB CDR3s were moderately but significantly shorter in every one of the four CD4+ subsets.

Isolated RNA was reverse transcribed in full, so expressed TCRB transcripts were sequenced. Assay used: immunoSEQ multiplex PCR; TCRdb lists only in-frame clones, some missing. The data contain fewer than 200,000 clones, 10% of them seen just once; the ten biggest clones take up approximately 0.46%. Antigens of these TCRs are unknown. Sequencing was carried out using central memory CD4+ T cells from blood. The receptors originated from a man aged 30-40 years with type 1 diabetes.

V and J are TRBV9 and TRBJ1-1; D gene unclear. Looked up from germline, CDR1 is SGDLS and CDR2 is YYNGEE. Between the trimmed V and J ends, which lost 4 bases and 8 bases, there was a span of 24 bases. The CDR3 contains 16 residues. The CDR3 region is CASSPRLHDGELEAFF. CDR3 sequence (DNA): TGTGCCAGCAGCCCACGACTCCACGACGGAGAGCTAGAAGCTTTCTTT.

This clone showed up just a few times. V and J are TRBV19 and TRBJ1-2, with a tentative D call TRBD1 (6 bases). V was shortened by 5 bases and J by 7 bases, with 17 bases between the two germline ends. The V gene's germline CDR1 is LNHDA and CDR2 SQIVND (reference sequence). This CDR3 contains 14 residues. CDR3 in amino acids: CASSAKGQSPGYTF. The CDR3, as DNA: TGTGCCAGTAGTGCCAAGGGACAATCTCCTGGCTACACCTTC.

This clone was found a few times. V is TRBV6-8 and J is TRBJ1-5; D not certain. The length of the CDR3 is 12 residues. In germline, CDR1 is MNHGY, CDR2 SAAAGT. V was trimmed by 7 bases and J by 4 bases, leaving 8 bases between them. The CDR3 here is CASTDLNQPQHF. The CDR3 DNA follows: TGTGCCAGCACTGATCTAAATCAGCCCCAGCATTTT.

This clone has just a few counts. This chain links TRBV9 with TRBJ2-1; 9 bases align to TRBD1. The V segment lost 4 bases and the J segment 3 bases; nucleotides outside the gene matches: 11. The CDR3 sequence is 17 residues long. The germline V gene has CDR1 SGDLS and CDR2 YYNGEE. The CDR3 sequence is CASSIRDRVDGYNEQFF. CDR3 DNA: TGTGCCAGCAGCATTCGGGACAGGGTGGATGGCTACAATGAGCAGTTCTTC.

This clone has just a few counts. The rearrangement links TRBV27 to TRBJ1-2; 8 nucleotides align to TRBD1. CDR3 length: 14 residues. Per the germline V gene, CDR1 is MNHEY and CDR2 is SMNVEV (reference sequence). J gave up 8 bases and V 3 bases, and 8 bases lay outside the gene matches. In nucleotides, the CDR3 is TGTGCCAGCAGTTTGGCGACAGGGGTAAACGGCTACACCTTC. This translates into CASSLATGVNGYTF.

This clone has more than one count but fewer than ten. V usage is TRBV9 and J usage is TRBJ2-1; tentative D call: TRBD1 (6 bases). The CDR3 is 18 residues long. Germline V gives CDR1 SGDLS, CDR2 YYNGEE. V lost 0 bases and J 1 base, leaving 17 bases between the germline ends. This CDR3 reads CASSVGFEAQGSYNEQFF. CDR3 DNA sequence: TGTGCCAGCAGCGTAGGGTTCGAAGCCCAGGGGTCCTACAATGAGCAGTTCTTC.

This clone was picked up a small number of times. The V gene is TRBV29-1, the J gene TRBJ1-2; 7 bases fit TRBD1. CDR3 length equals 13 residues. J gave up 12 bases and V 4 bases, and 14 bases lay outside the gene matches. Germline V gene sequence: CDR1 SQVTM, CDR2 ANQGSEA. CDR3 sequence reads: CSVGGGRQGLDTF. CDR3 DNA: TGCAGCGTTGGAGGGGGTCGACAGGGTCTCGACACCTTC.

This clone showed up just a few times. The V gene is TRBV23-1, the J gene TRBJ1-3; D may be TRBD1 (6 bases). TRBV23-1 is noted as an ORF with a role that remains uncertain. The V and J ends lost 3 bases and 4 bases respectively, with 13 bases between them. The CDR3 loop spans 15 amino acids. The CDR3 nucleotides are TGCGCCAGCAGTCAGGGAGGGGGGTGGGGAAACACCATATATTTT. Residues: CASSQGGGWGNTIYF.

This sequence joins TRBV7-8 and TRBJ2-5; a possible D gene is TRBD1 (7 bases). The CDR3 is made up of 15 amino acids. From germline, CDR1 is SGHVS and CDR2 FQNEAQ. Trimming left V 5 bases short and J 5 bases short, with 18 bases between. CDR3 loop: CASSPGGTLGETQYF. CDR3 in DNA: TGTGCCAGCAGCCCAGGGGGGACTTTGGGGGAGACCCAGTACTTC.